This T cell receptor (beta chain) appears in the sequencing data of a study of blood T cell repertoires in COVID-19. Study-level information: Samples came from the United States, Italy and Spain, spanning acute and convalescent COVID-19. Sample material is recorded as cDNA or gDNA derived from T cells, B-cell-depleted T cells, or PBMCs.

Original processing methods: Reference gene primers were amplified, and this amplification served to estimate nucleated cell counts. This table comes from immunoSEQ multiplex PCR, and its TCRdb copy is limited to in-frame clones, with some not included. For V, J and clone size, that table is used; D and trimming come from the DNA. The sample shows 130,000 or so clones, 88% of them seen only once. Germline V gives CDR1 SGHNT, CDR2 YYREEE (reference sequence). This CDR3 is 13 amino acids long. V was shortened by 0 bases and J by 7 bases, with 8 bases between the two germline ends. This clone was seen more than once but under ten times.

The sample was peripheral blood. The gene calls are TRBV5-4 and TRBJ2-1; a possible D gene is TRBD1 (5 bases). The sequence was obtained from a man aged 55 to 70 with active or convalescent COVID-19. CDR3 sequence: CASSLGQLNEQFF. In nucleotides, the CDR3 is TGTGCCAGCAGCTTGGGACAGTTAAATGAGCAGTTCTTC.